What follows describes a single TCR beta chain. The data belong to a study of blood T cell repertoires in COVID-19. CDR1 WSHSY and CDR2 SAAADI come from the germline V gene. Trimming at V came to 11 bases and at J to 3 bases, leaving 7 bases not matched to a gene. This CDR3 has 13 residues. Measured with immunoSEQ multiplex PCR; TCRdb has only the in-frame clones, and not every one. The sample records fewer than 250,000 clones, about 83% being singletons. The sequence was collected from a man aged 50 to 59 with acute or convalescent COVID-19. The V gene is TRBV10-2, the J gene TRBJ1-2; 9 nucleotides line up with TRBD1. Sample: peripheral blood. CDR3 DNA sequence: TGCGCCGCCTCCGGGACAGGGTACTATGGCTACACCTTC. The encoded protein is CAASGTGYYGYTF.